This T cell receptor beta chain was sequenced during a study of T-cell memory formation after mild COVID-19. This clonotype was recorded a few times. TCRdb processed the 5' RACE reads anew with MiXCR; each CDR3 protein has one entry. The sample includes tens of thousands of distinct CDR3 sequences, roughly 21% seen only once; the top ten take 1.5%. This CDR3 has 19 residues. The V end was cut by 3 bases, the J end by 1 base, with 19 bases between. Germline V gives CDR1 SGHAT, CDR2 FQDESV (reference sequence). Sequenced input: PBMCs or a T cell subset sorted from them (not recorded which). The chain links TRBV11-1 to TRBJ2-6; D not certain. The receptor was derived from an adult who had mild COVID-19 (a few samples of this study predate the infection). Cell type and time point are not known. CDR3 loop: CASSFSGLSSLSGANVLTF. The DNA of the CDR3 is TGTGCCAGCAGCTTTTCTGGGCTTTCCTCTCTATCTGGGGCCAACGTCCTGACTTTC.